This TCR beta chain appears in the sequencing data of a study of cytomegalovirus exposure and HLA in healthy donors. Study-wide points: In an earlier analysis, productive rearrangement rates for most beta V segments clustered near 87% or 30%. A reported reduction in N-insertions relative to the approximately 670-donor mean was seen in an Asian-associated ancestry cluster in a later analysis.

CDR1 is MDHEN, CDR2 SYDVKM, per germline. CDR3 size: 15 residues. Note on this clone: The antigen remains unidentified. A read error may account for a junction end that differs from germline. Other nucleotide sequences in the sample specify the same CDR3.

PCR amplification relied on 60 Vbeta primers (plus 13 Jbeta primers). Data came from immunoSEQ multiplex PCR; TCRdb stores just in-frame clones and leaves some out. The sample has about 200,000 clones, 82% seen once; the top ten hold 6% to 8%. The chain employs TRBV28 and TRBJ2-7, with no clear D. The receptor was isolated from a woman between 50 and 59 years old in good health and CMV-seropositive. Sequencing was performed on PBMCs. The CDR3 DNA sequence: TGCGCCAGCAGTTTATCACAGTTCCTCTCCTACGAGCAGTACTTC. As protein: CASSLSQFLSYEQYF.